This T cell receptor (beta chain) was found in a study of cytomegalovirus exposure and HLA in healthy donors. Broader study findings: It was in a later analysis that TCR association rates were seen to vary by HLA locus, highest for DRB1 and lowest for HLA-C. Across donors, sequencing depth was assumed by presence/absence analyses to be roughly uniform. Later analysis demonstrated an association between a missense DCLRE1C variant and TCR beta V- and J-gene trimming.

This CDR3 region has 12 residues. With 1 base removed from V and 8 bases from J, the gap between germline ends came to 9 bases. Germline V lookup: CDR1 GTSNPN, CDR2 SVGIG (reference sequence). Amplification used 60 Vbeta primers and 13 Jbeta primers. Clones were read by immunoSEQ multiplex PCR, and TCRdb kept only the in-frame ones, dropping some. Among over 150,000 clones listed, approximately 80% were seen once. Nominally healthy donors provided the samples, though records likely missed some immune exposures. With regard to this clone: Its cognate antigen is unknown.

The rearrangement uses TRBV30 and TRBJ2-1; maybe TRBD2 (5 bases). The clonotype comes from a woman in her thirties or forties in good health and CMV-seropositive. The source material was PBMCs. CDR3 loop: CAWSAGGDEQFF. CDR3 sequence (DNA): TGTGCCTGGAGTGCTGGAGGCGATGAGCAGTTCTTC.